This record concerns one T cell receptor (beta chain) sequence. V lost 5 bases and J lost 2; bases outside the gene matches: 7. This CDR3 is 16 amino acids long. Germline assignment: CDR1 SGHTA and CDR2 FQGTGA. These data originate in a study of blood T cell repertoires in COVID-19. Background on the study: Whether acute or convalescent, the COVID-19 samples came from the United States, Italy and Spain. Sources were T cells, B-cell-depleted T cells, or PBMCs; the material itself was cDNA or gDNA.

Original data processing: It was from reference gene primer amplification that nucleated cell counts were estimated. The table came from immunoSEQ multiplex PCR; TCRdb's copy has only in-frame clones and leaves some out. Clone size and the V and J calls come from that table; the DNA yielded D and trimming. This repertoire shows around 80,000 clones, about 80% found once; its top ten account for under 5.5%. The sample comprised peripheral blood. The TCR originated in a woman in her 70s with acute or convalescent COVID-19. The rearrangement uses TRBV7-3 and TRBJ2-1, with TRBD2 matching 9 bases. CDR3 sequence: CASSPTIAGAYNEQFF. CDR3 sequence (DNA): TGTGCCAGCAGCCCCACCATAGCGGGGGCCTACAATGAGCAGTTCTTC.